The rows below give T cell receptor beta chains drawn from one sample of a study of vaccination and CD4 T cells after COVID-19. MiXCR was run by TCRdb on the PCR reads, yielding one entry per CDR3 protein. The repertoire holds 5,000 or so distinct CDR3 sequences, with 40% to 50% as singletons. Their cognate antigens are unknown. The starting material was CD4+ T cells from blood, cultured in vitro, obtained after SARS-CoV-2 vaccination. The source is a human donor who had recovered from COVID-19. The CDR3 runs from the conserved cysteine through the conserved F or W. Fields, in order: CDR3 length, J gene, V gene, D gene, clone size, CDR3 protein, CDR3 DNA. The D gene is left open where the match is weak. Rows give clone size only sometimes, using once, few, many, or a class for an expanded clone.

length: 16; J: TRBJ1-2; V: TRBV19; D: TRBD1; size: .; CDR3: CASTGTGAGVGYGYTF; DNA: TGTGCCAGTACCGGGACAGGGGCAGGTGTCGGCTATGGCTACACCTTC
length: 16; J: TRBJ2-2; V: TRBV6-5; D: .; size: .; CDR3: CASSYSTLRTAGELFF; DNA: TGTGCCAGCAGTTACTCGACCTTACGAACGGCCGGGGAGCTGTTTTTT
length: 13; J: TRBJ1-6; V: TRBV19; D: TRBD1; size: few; CDR3: CASIGQGNSPLHF; DNA: TGTGCCAGTATTGGACAGGGAAATTCACCCCTCCACTTT
length: 16; J: TRBJ1-1; V: TRBV19; D: .; size: few; CDR3: CASIAQDPVSRTEAFF; DNA: TGTGCCAGTATCGCTCAAGATCCGGTAAGTCGAACTGAAGCTTTCTTT
length: 15; J: TRBJ1-3; V: TRBV4-3; D: .; size: once; CDR3: CASSLLPASGNTIYF; DNA: TGCGCCAGCAGCCTCCTGCCGGCCTCTGGAAACACCATATATTTT
length: 15; J: TRBJ1-2; V: TRBV28; D: TRBD1; size: .; CDR3: CASTPGTGGAYGYTF; DNA: TGTGCCAGCACCCCCGGGACAGGGGGCGCGTATGGCTACACCTTC
length: 14; J: TRBJ1-1; V: TRBV12-3/TRBV12-4; D: TRBD1; size: .; CDR3: CASRETGGKDEAFF; DNA: TGTGCCAGCAGAGAGACAGGGGGCAAGGATGAAGCTTTCTTT
length: 17; J: TRBJ2-1; V: TRBV28; D: .; size: .; CDR3: CASSFGGRVNSHNEQFF; DNA: TGTGCCAGCAGTTTCGGGGGTAGGGTAAACTCCCACAATGAGCAGTTCTTC
length: 13; J: TRBJ1-2; V: TRBV14; D: .; size: .; CDR3: CASSQGAGDGYTF; DNA: TGTGCCAGCAGCCAAGGGGCAGGGGATGGCTACACCTTC
length: 13; J: TRBJ1-2; V: TRBV28; D: .; size: .; CDR3: CASLGEGLGGYTF; DNA: TGTGCCAGCCTGGGTGAGGGACTGGGCGGCTACACCTTC
length: 13; J: TRBJ2-7; V: TRBV18; D: .; size: .; CDR3: CASSPQGGYEQYF; DNA: TGTGCCAGCTCACCCCAGGGGGGCTACGAGCAGTACTTC
length: 18; J: TRBJ2-1; V: TRBV11-2; D: .; size: .; CDR3: CASSLARWRGSGGNEQFF; DNA: TGTGCCAGCAGCTTAGCCCGCTGGAGAGGGAGCGGTGGCAATGAGCAGTTCTTC
length: 12; J: TRBJ2-7; V: TRBV6-1; D: TRBD1; size: .; CDR3: CASSQGDFEQYF; DNA: TGTGCCAGCAGCCAGGGGGATTTCGAGCAGTACTTC
length: 15; J: TRBJ2-3; V: TRBV10-1; D: .; size: .; CDR3: CASSEGQRSTDTQYF; DNA: TGCGCCAGCAGTGAAGGCCAGCGGTCAACAGATACGCAGTATTTT
length: 16; J: TRBJ2-1; V: TRBV11-3; D: .; size: .; CDR3: CASSSGGVGLYNEQFF; DNA: TGTGCCAGCAGCTCTGGGGGAGTCGGGCTCTACAATGAGCAGTTCTTC
length: 15; J: TRBJ2-3; V: TRBV28; D: TRBD1; size: .; CDR3: CASRSGGVGTDTQYF; DNA: TGTGCCAGCAGATCAGGGGGCGTAGGCACAGATACGCAGTATTTT
length: 15; J: TRBJ1-6; V: TRBV11-3; D: .; size: .; CDR3: CASSLEQGSSSPLHF; DNA: TGTGCCAGCAGCTTAGAACAGGGTTCCAGTTCACCCCTCCACTTT
length: 12; J: TRBJ1-2; V: TRBV7-9; D: TRBD1; size: once; CDR3: CASSPTGYGYTF; DNA: TGTGCCAGCAGCCCGACAGGGTATGGCTACACCTTC
length: 13; J: TRBJ1-2; V: TRBV27; D: .; size: few; CDR3: CASSLLPQEGYTF; DNA: TGTGCCAGCAGTCTCCTACCCCAGGAAGGCTACACCTTC
length: 14; J: TRBJ2-3; V: TRBV12-3/TRBV12-4; D: TRBD2; size: .; CDR3: CASSVGLASDTQYF; DNA: TGTGCCAGCAGTGTGGGACTAGCGTCAGATACGCAGTATTTT
length: 13; J: TRBJ2-3; V: TRBV25-1; D: .; size: .; CDR3: CASSEGGTDTQYF; DNA: TGTGCCAGCAGTGAAGGGGGCACAGATACGCAGTATTTT
length: 17; J: TRBJ2-2; V: TRBV24-1; D: .; size: .; CDR3: CATSDSAVNQFTGELFF; DNA: TGTGCCACCAGTGATTCCGCAGTCAACCAATTCACCGGGGAGCTGTTTTTT
length: 15; J: TRBJ1-1; V: TRBV7-9; D: .; size: .; CDR3: CASSLADPFWGGAFF; DNA: TGTGCCAGCAGCTTAGCAGACCCGTTCTGGGGGGGAGCTTTCTTT
length: 17; J: TRBJ1-6; V: TRBV11-2; D: .; size: few; CDR3: CASSERLGPFYNSPLHF; DNA: TGTGCCAGCAGTGAAAGATTAGGTCCATTCTATAATTCACCCCTCCACTTT
length: 15; J: TRBJ1-1; V: TRBV7-9; D: .; size: .; CDR3: CASRSGTRMNTEAFF; DNA: TGTGCCAGCAGGTCCGGGACGCGCATGAACACTGAAGCTTTCTTT
length: 15; J: TRBJ2-2; V: TRBV20-1; D: TRBD1; size: few; CDR3: CSARSTGQGTGELFF; DNA: TGCAGTGCTAGATCAACCGGACAGGGGACCGGGGAGCTGTTTTTT
length: 15; J: TRBJ2-1; V: TRBV7-9; D: TRBD1; size: .; CDR3: CASSRYRGPYNEQFF; DNA: TGTGCCAGCAGCCGGTACAGGGGCCCCTACAATGAGCAGTTCTTC
length: 16; J: TRBJ1-1; V: TRBV18; D: TRBD1; size: .; CDR3: CASSPTGGSVNTEAFF; DNA: TGTGCCAGCTCACCGACAGGGGGATCGGTCAACACTGAAGCTTTCTTT
length: 18; J: TRBJ2-7; V: TRBV20-1; D: TRBD2; size: .; CDR3: CSADPGLAGLTTAYEQYF; DNA: TGCAGTGCTGATCCGGGACTAGCGGGTCTCACAACCGCTTACGAGCAGTACTTC
length: 16; J: TRBJ2-3; V: TRBV27; D: TRBD1; size: few; CDR3: CASIPRDRGAEDTQYF; DNA: TGTGCCAGCATTCCTCGGGACAGGGGGGCCGAAGATACGCAGTATTTT
length: 14; J: TRBJ2-2; V: TRBV20-1; D: .; size: .; CDR3: CSPAPTGFTGELFF; DNA: TGCAGTCCCGCCCCCACAGGTTTCACCGGGGAGCTGTTTTTT
length: 17; J: TRBJ1-2; V: TRBV7-2; D: .; size: .; CDR3: CASSPLASKPSNYGYTF; DNA: TGTGCCAGCAGCCCACTCGCCTCCAAACCTTCTAACTATGGCTACACCTTC
length: 17; J: TRBJ1-1; V: TRBV7-8; D: .; size: .; CDR3: CASSLAFRARMNTEAFF; DNA: TGTGCCAGCAGCTTAGCCTTCCGGGCTAGAATGAACACTGAAGCTTTCTTT
length: 13; J: TRBJ1-4; V: TRBV27; D: .; size: few; CDR3: CASTYRDGEKLFF; DNA: TGTGCCAGCACATACAGGGATGGAGAAAAACTGTTTTTT
length: 15; J: TRBJ2-3; V: TRBV20-1; D: .; size: .; CDR3: CSASKADHNTDTQYF; DNA: TGCAGTGCTAGTAAAGCAGACCACAACACAGATACGCAGTATTTT
length: 18; J: TRBJ1-6; V: TRBV19; D: .; size: .; CDR3: CASSIGLLRDGVNSPLHF; DNA: TGTGCCAGTAGTATAGGCCTGCTCCGGGACGGTGTTAATTCACCCCTCCACTTT
length: 14; J: TRBJ2-3; V: TRBV19; D: .; size: .; CDR3: CASKRALSTDTQYF; DNA: TGTGCCAGTAAGAGGGCGCTTAGCACAGATACGCAGTATTTT